The 22 T cell receptor beta chains listed next were all sequenced from one sample in a study of blood T cell repertoires in COVID-19. Assay used: immunoSEQ multiplex PCR; TCRdb lists only in-frame clones, some missing. This table holds 200,000 to 300,000 clones, roughly 87% found once. Sequenced sample: peripheral blood. Receptors were obtained from a man aged 60 to 69 who had recovered from COVID-19.

The rearrangement uses TRBV9 and TRBJ1-2; 9 nucleotides line up with TRBD1. The J segment lost 4 bases and the V segment lost 0 bases, leaving 1 base of the junction unmatched. The germline V gene has CDR1 SGDLS and CDR2 YYNGEE. This CDR3 is 14 amino acids long. The CDR3 reads CASSVATGGYGYTF. The CDR3 nucleotides are TGTGCCAGCAGCGTAGCGACAGGGGGCTATGGCTACACCTTC.

The V call is TRBV19, the J call TRBJ2-2, with 7 nucleotides matching TRBD1. This CDR3 comprises 15 residues. Trimming cost V 6 bases and J 4 bases; bases outside gene matches: 8. Germline V gives CDR1 LNHDA, CDR2 SQIVND (reference sequence). For the CDR3, the DNA is TGTGCCAGTAGCCAGGGACAGACTTCCACCGGGGAGCTGTTTTTT. Its translation: CASSQGQTSTGELFF.

This rearrangement joins TRBV4-1 to TRBJ1-1; D might be TRBD1 (6 bases). Germline lookup yields CDR1 MGHRA and CDR2 YSYEKL. CDR3 length: 18 residues. The ends were cut back, 6 bases at V and 3 bases at J, with 26 bases in the middle. The chain's CDR3 is CASSKTGSKNRVDTEAFF. In DNA, the CDR3 is TGCGCCAGCAGTAAAACAGGGTCGAAGAATAGAGTGGACACTGAAGCTTTCTTT.

This sequence joins TRBV2 and TRBJ2-6; 7 bases align to TRBD1. Germline V gene data show CDR1 as SNHLY and CDR2 as FYNNEI. V lost 6 bases to trimming and J lost 0 bases; unmatched junction nucleotides: 8. The CDR3 sequence is 17 residues long. CDR3 residues: CASSLDRILSGANVLTF. CDR3 sequence (DNA): TGTGCCAGCAGCTTGGACAGGATCCTCTCTGGGGCCAACGTCCTGACTTTC.

V gene TRBV7-9 combines with J gene TRBJ1-3; weak D call: TRBD1 (5 bases). Trimming shortened V by 5 bases and J by 2 bases, and 13 bases separated the two germline ends. Per the germline V gene, CDR1 is SEHNR and CDR2 is FQNEAQ (reference sequence). The CDR3 loop spans 15 amino acids. The CDR3 spells CASSRGWGTGNTIYF. The CDR3 DNA sequence: TGTGCCAGCAGCCGTGGCTGGGGCACTGGAAACACCATATATTTT.

The V call is TRBV10-3, the J call TRBJ1-5, with 7 positions matching TRBD1. The CDR3 spans 19 residues. CDR1 is ENHRY and CDR2 is SYGVKD in the germline V gene. Losses at the gene ends were 0 bases for V and 0 bases for J; bases not matched to a gene: 11. The CDR3, as DNA: TGTGCCATCAGTGAGTCGAGGTCAGGGGGTTCGCCTAGCAATCAGCCCCAGCATTTT. Translated: CAISESRSGGSPSNQPQHF.

This chain links TRBV19 with TRBJ1-5, with D possibly being TRBD1 (6 bases). This CDR3 is built from 19 residues. Trimming stripped 4 bases from V and 5 bases from J, with 27 bases between. Germline V CDR1 and CDR2: LNHDA, SQIVND (reference sequence). CDR3: CASSTHAPGASPRDQPQHF. Written as DNA, the CDR3 is TGTGCCAGTAGTACCCATGCTCCAGGGGCATCGCCTCGGGATCAGCCCCAGCATTTT.

The V gene is TRBV14, the J gene TRBJ2-3; 7 bases are a match to TRBD2. The CDR3 contains 15 residues. V lost 1 base to trimming and J lost 3 bases; unmatched junction nucleotides: 4. CDR1 and CDR2 (germline): SGHDN, FVKESK. The CDR3 is CASSQGWGGTDTQYF. The CDR3 coding sequence is TGTGCCAGCAGCCAAGGATGGGGGGGTACAGATACGCAGTATTTT. Full variable domain (rest looked up from reference TRBV14 and TRBJ2-3): EAGVTQFPSHSVIEKGQTVTLRCDPISGHDNLYWYRRVMGKEIKFLLHFVKESKQDESGMPNNRFLAERTGGTYSTLKVQPAELEDSGVYFCASSQGWGGTDTQYFGPGTRLTVL.

V is TRBV9 and J is TRBJ1-5, with TRBD1 matching over 12 bases. The CDR3 extends over 16 amino acids. V lost 0 bases and J lost 7; bases outside the gene matches: 5. CDR1 is SGDLS and CDR2 is YYNGEE in the germline V gene. The chain's CDR3 is CASSVDGTGGLQPQHF. The CDR3 DNA reads TGTGCCAGCAGCGTAGATGGGACAGGGGGCCTACAGCCCCAGCATTTT.

Points on this clone: The sample carries other DNA sequences with the same CDR3. J is TRBJ2-3 and V is TRBV18; tentatively, D is TRBD2 (5 bases). CDR3 length: 13 residues. Trimming cost V 0 bases and J 4 bases, with 5 bases left between them. Germline values: CDR1 KGHSH, CDR2 LQKENI. The CDR3 DNA reads as TGTGCCAGCTCACCACCGGGAGCAGATACGCAGTATTTT. This codes for CASSPPGADTQYF.

The chain combines TRBV27 with TRBJ2-3, with a weak D call TRBD2 (6 bases). The CDR3 covers 13 residues. Germline-derived CDR1 and CDR2 are MNHEY and SMNVEV (reference sequence). The V gene lost 7 bases and the J gene lost 3 bases, with 11 bases spanning the gap. The CDR3 sequence is CASKFAGTDTQYF. Written as DNA, the CDR3 is TGTGCCAGCAAGTTCGCGGGGACAGATACGCAGTATTTT.

This chain connects TRBV29-1 to TRBJ1-2, with TRBD1 matching 9 bases. This CDR3 region has 12 residues. Germline V gene sequence: CDR1 SQVTM, CDR2 ANQGSEA. The trim removed 7 bases at V and 5 bases at J, leaving 5 bases unmatched. The CDR3 DNA reads TGCAGCGCCGGGACAGGGTCTTATGGCTACACCTTC. It encodes CSAGTGSYGYTF.

This clone was detected a few times. The chain carries TRBV5-8 and TRBJ2-3, with D possibly being TRBD1 (6 bases). The V gene lost 4 bases and the J gene lost 2 bases, with 11 bases spanning the gap. CDR1 and CDR2 (germline): SGHTS, YDEGEE. CDR3 size: 14 residues. The CDR3 region has the DNA TGTGCCAGCAGCGCCGGACAGTCCACAGATACGCAGTATTTT. Translated: CASSAGQSTDTQYF.

The chain combines TRBV18 with TRBJ1-4, with 8 bases fitting TRBD1. This CDR3 comprises 15 residues. Per the germline V gene, CDR1 is KGHSH and CDR2 is LQKENI. Trimming took 6 bases from V and 6 from J; bases not matched to a gene: 9. CDR3 in DNA: TGTGCCAGCTCGAAACAGGGGGGGAACGATGAAAAACTGTTTTTT. Its protein is CASSKQGGNDEKLFF.

The chain uses TRBV5-5 and TRBJ2-3; D is ambiguous. The CDR3 totals 14 residues. Trimming stripped 2 bases from V and 2 bases from J, with 9 bases between. CDR1 SGHKS and CDR2 YYEKEE come from the germline V gene (reference sequence). CDR3 loop: CASSLITTTDTQYF. CDR3 DNA: TGTGCCAGCAGCTTAATCACTACCACAGATACGCAGTATTTT.

The chain links TRBV19 to TRBJ1-1, with 9 nucleotides matching TRBD1. The V gene end was trimmed by 4 bases and the J gene end by 1 base; junction bases not matched to a gene: 7. This CDR3 has 16 residues. CDR1 and CDR2 from the germline V gene are LNHDA and SQIVND (reference sequence). The chain's CDR3 is CASSRRTGAGNTEAFF. The CDR3 DNA is TGTGCCAGTAGTAGACGGACAGGGGCGGGGAACACTGAAGCTTTCTTT.

With regard to this clone: This sample includes further DNA sequences coding for the same CDR3. The chain uses TRBV18 and TRBJ1-4, with 9 nucleotides matching TRBD1. The CDR3 consists of 13 residues. CDR1 and CDR2 from the germline V gene are KGHSH and LQKENI. The V gene end was trimmed by 3 bases and the J gene end by 8 bases; junction bases not matched to a gene: 1. The CDR3 spells CASSPGTGEKLFF. The CDR3 DNA reads as TGTGCCAGCTCACCGGGGACAGGGGAAAAACTGTTTTTT.

The chain joins TRBV5-1 to TRBJ1-6, with 7 bases that match TRBD1. The length of the CDR3 is 16 residues. After removal of 6 bases from V and 9 bases from J, the junction contained 15 bases not matched to a gene. Germline CDR1 is SGHRS and CDR2 is YFSETQ. The CDR3 sequence is CASTTGTGERTSPLHF. The CDR3 DNA is TGCGCCAGCACTACAGGAACAGGGGAACGAACTTCACCCCTCCACTTT.

As DNA, the CDR3 is TGTGCCAGCAGCTTACAGGGGACAAACACTGAAGCTTTCTTT. Its translation is CASSLQGTNTEAFF. The chain uses TRBV7-9 and TRBJ1-1, with a tentative D call TRBD1 (6 bases). CDR3 length: 14 residues. Germline CDR1 reads SEHNR; CDR2 reads FQNEAQ (reference sequence). Trimming pared 2 bases from V and 2 bases from J, leaving 9 bases between.

CDR3 sequence (DNA): TGTGCCAGTAGTATATTCGGGGGGAAGGGCTACACCTTC. It codes for CASSIFGGKGYTF. The chain links TRBV19 to TRBJ1-2, with D possibly matching TRBD1 (5 bases). V was shortened by 2 bases and J by 8 bases, with 12 bases between the two germline ends. Germline V gene lookup returns CDR1 LNHDA and CDR2 SQIVND (reference sequence). The length of the CDR3 is 13 residues.

This chain joins TRBV30 and TRBJ2-5; D unclear. Germline V gene lookup returns CDR1 GTSNPN and CDR2 SVGIG (reference sequence). The CDR3 is made up of 14 amino acids. The V end lost 2 bases, the J end lost 5 bases, and 15 bases lay between the germline ends. The CDR3 sequence is CAWSTLRPEETQYF. As DNA, the CDR3 is TGTGCCTGGAGTACACTAAGGCCAGAGGAGACCCAGTACTTC.

The chain joins TRBV5-1 to TRBJ1-1; D ambiguous. The V gene lost 4 bases and the J gene lost 0 bases, with 10 bases spanning the gap. This CDR3 is 14 amino acids long. Germline V gene lookup returns CDR1 SGHRS and CDR2 YFSETQ. The CDR3 nucleotides are TGCGCCAGCAGCGAGCGGACTTTGAACACTGAAGCTTTCTTT. Residues: CASSERTLNTEAFF.